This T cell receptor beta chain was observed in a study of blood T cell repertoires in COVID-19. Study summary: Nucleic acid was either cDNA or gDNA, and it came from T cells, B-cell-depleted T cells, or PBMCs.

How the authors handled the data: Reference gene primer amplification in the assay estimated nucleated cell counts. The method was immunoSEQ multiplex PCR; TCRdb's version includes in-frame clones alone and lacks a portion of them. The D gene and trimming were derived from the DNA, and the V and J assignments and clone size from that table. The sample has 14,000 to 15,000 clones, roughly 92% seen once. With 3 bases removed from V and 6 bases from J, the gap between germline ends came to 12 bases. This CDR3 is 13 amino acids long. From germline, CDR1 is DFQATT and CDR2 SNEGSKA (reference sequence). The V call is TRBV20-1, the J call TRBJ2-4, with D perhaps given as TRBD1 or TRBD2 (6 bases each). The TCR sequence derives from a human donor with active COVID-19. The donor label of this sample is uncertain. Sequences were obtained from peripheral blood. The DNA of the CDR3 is TGCAGTGCTAGTGGGGGGCCCGGAAACATTCAGTACTTC. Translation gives CSASGGPGNIQYF.